Only a few counts were recorded for the clone carrying this T cell receptor (beta chain). The sample originates from a study of shared clonotypes between healthy human individuals. There were only Caucasian adults among the donors, and all lived in Nashville, Tennessee. CDR3 length: 12 residues. The germline CDR1 and CDR2 sequences are MDHEN and SYDVKM. Germline trimming cut 6 bases from V and 5 bases from J; bases unmatched to any gene: 1. Sequencing was at deep level. Each PCR replicate run on unsorted PBMC took in approximately 270 ng DNA, around 30,000 T cell genomes. The authors sequenced unsorted PBMC DNA on ten immunoSEQ deep assay plates. The repertoire was sequenced with immunoSEQ multiplex PCR; TCRdb's copy has only in-frame clones and lacks some. The sample includes around 450,000 clones, 79% seen only once; the top ten take under 15%.

This chain uses TRBV28 with TRBJ1-5; TRBD1 matches 7 bases. This clonotype originated in a middle-aged woman in good health. Some clones in this sample may be carry-over from other donors' samples. The sample consisted of PBMCs. CDR3 loop: CASRDRDQPQHF. The DNA for the CDR3 is TGTGCCAGCAGAGACAGGGATCAGCCCCAGCATTTT.